One and the same sample provided the 25 T cell receptor beta chains below, sequenced in a study of OX40 agonist ivuxolimab in advanced cancers. Assay used: immunoSEQ multiplex PCR; TCRdb lists only in-frame clones, some missing. The table records 80,000 to 100,000 clones, roughly 84% of them present only once. The input for sequencing was CD4+ or CD8+ T cells sorted from blood, taken in a trial of the OX40 agonist ivuxolimab. The source is an adult with an advanced solid tumor such as melanoma, head and neck, liver or kidney cancer.

V gene TRBV27 combines with J gene TRBJ1-6, with D unresolved. From germline, CDR1 is MNHEY and CDR2 SMNVEV (reference sequence). The CDR3 loop spans 17 amino acids. V dropped 4 bases and J dropped 0 bases, with 13 bases sitting between them. The CDR3 bases are TGTGCCAGCAGTTCTCGCCGGTTCGGCTCCTATAATTCACCCCTCCACTTT. Residues: CASSSRRFGSYNSPLHF.

The genes are TRBV11-2 and TRBJ1-2; D gene ambiguous. This CDR3 spans 14 amino acids. Looked up from germline, CDR1 is SGHAT and CDR2 is FQNNGV. V was pared by 3 bases and J by 4 bases, with 12 bases between. CDR3 bases: TGTGCCAGCAGCTTGGGTTGGGCCTCCTATGGCTACACCTTC. Its protein product is CASSLGWASYGYTF.

The chain uses TRBV4-1 and TRBJ2-3; D ambiguous. Trimming cost V 2 bases and J 2 bases, with 8 bases left between them. This CDR3 region has 14 residues. In germline, CDR1 is MGHRA, CDR2 YSYEKL. The CDR3: CASSQTSTTDTQYF. CDR3 in DNA: TGCGCCAGCAGCCAAACTTCAACCACAGATACGCAGTATTTT.

This chain links TRBV15 with TRBJ1-2, with 11 bases fitting TRBD1. Germline CDR1 reads LNHNV; CDR2 reads YYDKDF (reference sequence). The V segment lost 6 bases and the J segment 7 bases; nucleotides outside the gene matches: 13. The CDR3 extends over 16 amino acids. CDR3 sequence: CATSELSGTGGLGYTF. As DNA, the CDR3 is TGTGCCACCAGTGAGCTATCCGGGACAGGGGGTCTTGGCTACACCTTC.

This rearrangement joins TRBV27 to TRBJ1-3; D is ambiguous. Germline CDR1 MNHEY, CDR2 SMNVEV (reference sequence). V lost 8 bases and J 0 bases, leaving 5 bases between the germline ends. The CDR3 totals 12 residues. CDR3 sequence: CASRGSGNTIYF. CDR3 in DNA: TGTGCCAGCCGGGGCTCTGGAAACACCATATATTTT.

This clone has just one count. V is TRBV14 and J is TRBJ2-5; D remains unclear. This CDR3 is built from 13 residues. Germline V gene data show CDR1 as SGHDN and CDR2 as FVKESK. Deletions cut 8 bases from V and 5 bases from J, with 15 bases between. For the CDR3, the DNA is TGTGCCAGCTCAAAGTTGGTTAGGGAGACCCAGTACTTC. This encodes CASSKLVRETQYF.

The chain carries TRBV2 and TRBJ1-2; tentative D call: TRBD1 (5 bases). V was trimmed by 7 bases and J by 3 bases, leaving 18 bases between them. Germline CDR1 SNHLY, CDR2 FYNNEI. CDR3 length: 15 amino acids. For the CDR3, the DNA is TGTGCCAGCACCGGGACGGCCCCTAGAGACTATGGCTACACCTTC. This translates into CASTGTAPRDYGYTF. Together with reference TRBV2 and TRBJ1-2, the CDR3 gives the full variable domain: EPEVTQTPSHQVTQMGQEVILRCVPISNHLYFYWYRQILGQKVEFLVSFYNNEISEKSEIFDDQFSVERPDGSNFTLKIRSTKLEDSAMYFCASTGTAPRDYGYTFGSGTRLTVV.

This clone was observed a few times. The chain joins TRBV4-1 to TRBJ2-1; 9 positions match TRBD2. Germline values: CDR1 MGHRA, CDR2 YSYEKL. CDR3 length: 17 residues. The ends lost 4 bases at V and 6 bases at J; junction bases unmatched: 13. The CDR3 region is CASSRGGLAILGNEQFF. In nucleotides, the CDR3 is TGCGCCAGCAGCCGTGGGGGACTAGCCATACTAGGCAATGAGCAGTTCTTC.

This chain connects TRBV4-2 to TRBJ1-1; 7 bases line up with TRBD1. This CDR3 region has 21 residues. Per the germline V gene, CDR1 is LGHNA and CDR2 is YNFKEQ. Trimming at V came to 4 bases and at J to 0 bases, leaving 23 bases not matched to a gene. In DNA, the CDR3 is TGTGCCAGCAGCCGGGCGATGGCCAAATTTAGGACAGGTTTCATGAACACTGAAGCTTTCTTT. Protein product: CASSRAMAKFRTGFMNTEAFF.

This chain uses TRBV27 with TRBJ2-1; D remains ambiguous. CDR3 length equals 14 residues. From germline, CDR1 is MNHEY and CDR2 SMNVEV (reference sequence). V was shortened by 3 bases and J by 4 bases, with 10 bases between the two germline ends. Here the CDR3 DNA reads TGTGCCAGCAGTTTTCCGATTGTATACAATGAGCAGTTCTTC. Amino acid sequence: CASSFPIVYNEQFF.

V usage is TRBV5-4 and J usage is TRBJ2-7; D is ambiguous. V was pared by 4 bases and J by 3 bases, with 8 bases between. The CDR3 consists of 12 residues. CDR1 is SGHNT, CDR2 YYREEE, per germline (reference sequence). CDR3 residues: CASSRGDYEQYF. The DNA for the CDR3 is TGTGCCAGCAGCCGCGGCGACTACGAGCAGTACTTC.

With regard to this clone: Sequence at one end of the junction differs from germline and may be a read error. This chain uses TRBV19 with TRBJ2-7; D is undetermined. Germline CDR1 LNHDA, CDR2 SQIVND (reference sequence). This CDR3 has 10 amino acids. The CDR3: CASSISGGRF. In DNA, the CDR3 is TGTGCCAGTAGTATATCGGGCGGCCGGTTC.

The chain carries TRBV2 and TRBJ1-4; D is unresolved. Trimming left V 4 bases short and J 4 bases short, with 10 bases between. The germline CDR1 and CDR2 sequences are SNHLY and FYNNEI. The CDR3 loop spans 14 amino acids. CDR3 sequence: CASSVRGNNEKLFF. The CDR3 bases are TGTGCCAGCAGTGTCCGGGGAAATAATGAAAAACTGTTTTTT.

The CDR3 coding sequence is TGCGCCAGCAGCTATAACCGGGAGGATGACTACACCTTC. Translation: CASSYNREDDYTF. The chain uses TRBV5-1 and TRBJ1-2; no clear D. CDR1 SGHRS and CDR2 YFSETQ come from the germline V gene. V lost 3 bases to trimming and J lost 10 bases, with 16 bases between them. CDR3 length: 13 amino acids.

The CDR3 is CASQPPPFWASGTEAFF. For the CDR3, the DNA is TGTGCCAGTCAACCCCCCCCCTTTTGGGCCAGCGGCACTGAAGCTTTCTTT. J is TRBJ1-1 and V is TRBV19; no clear D. Trimming stripped 8 bases from V and 4 bases from J, with 26 bases between. The CDR3 runs 17 residues. CDR1 and CDR2 (germline): LNHDA, SQIVND (reference sequence).

The chain couples TRBV5-1 to TRBJ1-1; TRBD1 matches at 7 bases. This CDR3 has 16 residues. CDR1 and CDR2 (germline): SGHRS, YFSETQ. V gave up 1 base and J gave up 1 base; unmatched junction bases: 7. CDR3 DNA: TGCGCCAGCAGCTTGAGGACAGGACAGGCGAACACTGAAGCTTTCTTT. Its protein product is CASSLRTGQANTEAFF. The full variable domain, completed using reference TRBV5-1 and TRBJ1-1, is KAGVTQTPRYLIKTRGQQVTLSCSPISGHRSVSWYQQTPGQGLQFLFEYFSETQRNKGNFPGRFSGRQFSNSRSEMNVSTLELGDSALYLCASSLRTGQANTEAFFGQGTRLTVV.

The CDR3 reads CASSSNRDRGTYGYTF. CDR3 nucleotide sequence: TGTGCCAGCAGCTCGAACCGGGACAGGGGTACCTATGGCTACACCTTC. The V and J genes are TRBV5-8 and TRBJ1-2; 10 bases are a match to TRBD1. CDR3 length: 16 amino acids. Germline V gene sequence: CDR1 SGHTS, CDR2 YDEGEE. V was pared by 3 bases and J by 4 bases, with 9 bases of the junction left unmatched.

J is TRBJ2-7 and V is TRBV6-5; 8 bases match TRBD1. The germline CDR1 and CDR2 sequences are MNHEY and SVGAGI. The length of the CDR3 is 15 residues. V was clipped by 6 bases and J by 3 bases; unmatched bases: 10. CDR3 protein: CASRISAGGGYEQYF. CDR3 coding DNA: TGTGCCAGCAGGATTAGCGCAGGGGGCGGCTACGAGCAGTACTTC.

The V gene is TRBV9, the J gene TRBJ1-1; unclear D gene. V shed 0 bases and J shed 5 bases, with 14 bases lying between them. Germline CDR1 is SGDLS and CDR2 is YYNGEE. This CDR3 spans 15 amino acids. The DNA of the CDR3 is TGTGCCAGCAGCGTAGCTTCCGGGGTGAGAACTGAAGCTTTCTTT. It specifies CASSVASGVRTEAFF.

The V call is TRBV5-3, the J call TRBJ1-4; D unresolved. TRBV5-3 carries the ORF label, with uncertain function. V was cut by 10 bases and J by 3 bases, with 10 bases left in between. The CDR3 has 12 residues. The CDR3 DNA is TGTGCCTGGGTAAACCCTAATGAAAAACTGTTTTTT. Protein: CAWVNPNEKLFF.

The rearrangement joins TRBV14 to TRBJ2-7; D is unresolved. The germline V gene encodes CDR1 SGHDN and CDR2 FVKESK. Trimming cost V 3 bases and J 6 bases, with 6 bases left between them. The CDR3 runs 11 residues. CDR3 loop: CASSQDGEQYF. For the CDR3, the DNA is TGTGCCAGCAGCCAGGATGGCGAGCAGTACTTC.

The chain joins TRBV11-2 to TRBJ2-3; tentative D call: TRBD2 (6 bases). This CDR3 has 17 amino acids. CDR1 and CDR2 from the germline V gene are SGHAT and FQNNGV. V lost 0 bases and J lost 2, with 15 bases in between. This CDR3 is CASSLDPSGGATDTQYF. CDR3 DNA sequence: TGTGCCAGCAGCTTAGATCCGTCGGGCGGGGCCACAGATACGCAGTATTTT.

The chain couples TRBV7-9 to TRBJ1-1; D is unresolved. Germline-derived CDR1 and CDR2 are SEHNR and FQNEAQ (reference sequence). V shed 1 base and J shed 0 bases, with 18 bases lying between them. The CDR3 is 18 amino acids. DNA for the CDR3: TGTGCCAGCAGCTTAGGGGTGGGTTTTTCCTATATGAACACTGAAGCTTTCTTT. Translation gives CASSLGVGFSYMNTEAFF.

The V gene is TRBV7-9, the J gene TRBJ2-2; perhaps TRBD2 as D (6 bases). The CDR3 extends over 18 amino acids. V shed 4 bases and J shed 0 bases, with 18 bases lying between them. Germline V CDR1 and CDR2: SEHNR, FQNEAQ (reference sequence). CDR3 sequence reads: CASSSPPVGLPNTGELFF. In DNA form, the CDR3 reads TGTGCCAGCAGCTCCCCCCCGGTGGGACTCCCGAACACCGGGGAGCTGTTTTTT.

In DNA form, the CDR3 reads TGTGCCAGCAGCTTGGATGGGGCGAACAATTCACCCCTCCACTTT. Encoded protein: CASSLDGANNSPLHF. The chain carries TRBV11-2 and TRBJ1-6; possibly TRBD1 for D (5 bases). The CDR3 contains 15 residues. Germline V CDR1 and CDR2: SGHAT, FQNNGV. Trimming removed 3 bases from V and 7 bases from J, with 13 bases in between.